This TCR beta chain was captured in a study of response to subunit inactivated influenza vaccine. General observations from the study: Each seasonal influenza vaccination recruits few new T cells, the authors suggested.

V was clipped by 2 bases and J by 0 bases; unmatched bases: 2. The germline CDR1 and CDR2 sequences are MNHEY and SVGAGI. The CDR3 contains 15 residues. This clonotype was seen ten or more times. Its antigen remains unidentified. TCRdb used MiXCR to reprocess the RT-PCR reads, holding one entry per CDR3 protein. The table shows about 610,000 distinct CDR3 sequences, with roughly 15% occurring only once. The origin of this receptor is a man aged 45 to 65 who received an inactivated influenza vaccine. The sample here was PBMCs from blood, taken less than 13 days after vaccination. This rearrangement joins TRBV6-5 to TRBJ2-7, with 9 positions matching TRBD2. DNA of the CDR3: TGTGCCAGCAGTTACGAAGCGGGGGGCTCCTACGAGCAGTACTTC. Encoded protein: CASSYEAGGSYEQYF.